What follows are 17 T cell receptor beta chains derived from one specimen sequenced in a study of cytomegalovirus exposure and HLA in healthy donors. 60 Vbeta and 13 Jbeta primers were used in PCR. The table came from immunoSEQ multiplex PCR; TCRdb's copy has only in-frame clones and leaves some out. The data contain 160,000 or so clones, 70% to 80% of them singletons. Sequenced input: PBMCs. These receptors all stem from a man under 40 in good health and CMV-seropositive.

The chain is built from TRBV5-1 and TRBJ2-7; 10 bases line up with TRBD1. This CDR3 comprises 14 residues. Germline trimming cut 3 bases from V and 3 bases from J; bases unmatched to any gene: 3. CDR1 and CDR2 from the germline V gene are SGHRS and YFSETQ. The CDR3 nucleotides are TGCGCCAGCAGCTCTAGGACAGGGGGCTACGAGCAGTACTTC. This codes for CASSSRTGGYEQYF.

Written as DNA, the CDR3 is TGTGCCATCAGTGCCCGGGACACTTTAAACACCGGGGAGCTGTTTTTT. This gives the protein CAISARDTLNTGELFF. This sequence joins TRBV10-3 and TRBJ2-2; maybe TRBD1 (6 bases). The CDR3 contains 16 residues. Germline values: CDR1 ENHRY, CDR2 SYGVKD. V was pared by 4 bases and J by 2 bases, with 14 bases between.

The chain combines TRBV7-2 with TRBJ1-1; TRBD1 might be the D (5 bases). Trimming removed 4 bases at V and 1 base at J, with 13 bases between. CDR3 length: 15 residues. The V gene's germline CDR1 is SGHTA and CDR2 FQGNSA. The CDR3 sequence is CASSSLGLGNTEAFF. In DNA form, the CDR3 reads TGTGCCAGCAGCTCCTTGGGGCTGGGGAACACTGAAGCTTTCTTT.

For the CDR3, the DNA is TGTGCCAGCAGTTATCAGGGGAACTATGGCTACACCTTC. As protein: CASSYQGNYGYTF. This chain connects TRBV6-1 to TRBJ1-2; the D gene is possibly TRBD1 (6 bases). The CDR3 has 13 amino acids. The V end lost 5 bases, the J end lost 2 bases, and 9 bases lay between the germline ends. Looked up from germline, CDR1 is MNHNS and CDR2 is SASEGT.

In this sample, this clone turned up a few times. CDR3 residues: CASSLEGQGGKVGYTF. The CDR3 coding sequence is TGCGCCAGCAGCTTGGAGGGACAGGGAGGGAAGGTTGGCTACACCTTC. This chain links TRBV5-1 with TRBJ1-2; 9 nucleotides agree with TRBD1. The CDR3 extends over 16 amino acids. In germline, CDR1 is SGHRS, CDR2 YFSETQ. V shed 0 bases, J shed 7 bases, and the junction held 10 bases outside the gene matches.

The chain recombines TRBV11-2 with TRBJ2-7; perhaps TRBD1 as D (5 bases). Per the germline V gene, CDR1 is SGHAT and CDR2 is FQNNGV. V lost 8 bases and J 3 bases, leaving 14 bases between the germline ends. CDR3 size: 13 residues. Here the CDR3 DNA reads TGTGCCAGCTTCGGGCAGGGCAACTACGAGCAGTACTTC. It is translated as CASFGQGNYEQYF.

The chain recombines TRBV5-4 with TRBJ2-2, with TRBD1 matching over 8 bases. J lost 0 bases, V lost 4 bases, and 8 bases had no gene match. This CDR3 has 17 residues. Germline-derived CDR1 and CDR2 are SGHNT and YYREEE (reference sequence). The CDR3 nucleotides read TGTGCCAGCAGCAGGATGGACAGGGCGTCGAACACCGGGGAGCTGTTTTTT. This encodes CASSRMDRASNTGELFF.

This chain joins TRBV27 and TRBJ2-7; D ambiguous. The V end lost 6 bases, the J end lost 3 bases, and 12 bases lay between the germline ends. Germline assignment: CDR1 MNHEY and CDR2 SMNVEV (reference sequence). This CDR3 has 13 amino acids. The chain's CDR3 is CASRKDTDYEQYF. CDR3 bases: TGTGCCAGCAGAAAAGACACCGACTACGAGCAGTACTTC.

The chain employs TRBV29-1 and TRBJ2-5; D gene uncertain. With 1 base removed from V and 5 bases from J, the gap between germline ends came to 5 bases. This CDR3 has 11 residues. CDR1 is SQVTM and CDR2 is ANQGSEA in the germline V gene. The DNA for the CDR3 is TGCAGCGTTGAAGCCCTGGAGACCCAGTACTTC. Amino acids: CSVEALETQYF.

The rearrangement uses TRBV25-1 and TRBJ2-3; D perhaps matches TRBD1 (6 bases). The germline V and J ends were trimmed by 6 bases and 6 bases, with 16 bases remaining between them. CDR1 is MGHDK and CDR2 is SYGVNS in the germline V gene. The CDR3 spans 14 residues. CDR3 in amino acids: CASSLSQGVDTQYF. CDR3 DNA: TGTGCCAGCAGCCTATCACAGGGTGTGGATACGCAGTATTTT.

This chain links TRBV29-1 with TRBJ2-2, with TRBD1 identical over 7 bases. The CDR3 has 14 amino acids. J was trimmed by 4 bases and V by 7 bases; bases with no gene match: 9. The germline V gene encodes CDR1 SQVTM and CDR2 ANQGSEA. CDR3 DNA sequence: TGCAGCGGTGAGAAGGGGGCAGGCACCGGGGAGCTGTTTTTT. Translated: CSGEKGAGTGELFF.

The chain carries TRBV25-1 and TRBJ2-5; D is ambiguous. The V end was cut by 3 bases, the J end by 1 base, with 9 bases between. The CDR3 runs to 14 residues. Looked up from germline, CDR1 is MGHDK and CDR2 is SYGVNS. The CDR3, as DNA: TGTGCCAGCAGTGATTTGGGCTTCCAAGAGACCCAGTACTTC. Amino acid sequence: CASSDLGFQETQYF. Full variable domain (missing parts from reference TRBV25-1 and TRBJ2-5): EADIYQTPRYLVIGTGKKITLECSQTMGHDKMYWYQQDPGMELHLIHYSYGVNSTEKGDLSSESTVSRIRTEHFPLTLESARPSHTSQYLCASSDLGFQETQYFGPGTRLLVL.

The chain couples TRBV4-1 to TRBJ2-3; D gene unclear. Looked up from germline, CDR1 is MGHRA and CDR2 is YSYEKL. The CDR3 is made up of 16 amino acids. The germline V and J ends were trimmed by 1 base and 2 bases, with 13 bases remaining between them. CDR3 region: CASSQGIGANTDTQYF. DNA of the CDR3: TGCGCCAGCAGCCAAGGCATAGGAGCAAACACAGATACGCAGTATTTT.

The gene calls are TRBV12-5 and TRBJ2-7; TRBD1 aligns across 9 bases. This CDR3 is built from 14 residues. J gave up 6 bases and V 6 bases, and 9 bases lay outside the gene matches. Germline V gene lookup returns CDR1 LGHNT and CDR2 FRNRAP. The CDR3 DNA sequence: TGTGCTAGTGGCACAACAGGGGGCTTTGGCGAGCAGTACTTC. It encodes CASGTTGGFGEQYF. Supplemented by reference TRBV12-5 and TRBJ2-7, the full variable domain reads DARVTQTPRHKVTEMGQEVTMRCQPILGHNTVFWYRQTMMQGLELLAYFRNRAPLDDSGMPKDRFSAEMPDATLATLKIQPSEPRDSAVYFCASGTTGGFGEQYFGPGTRLTVT.

Notes on this clone: This specimen includes other DNA sequences encoding the same CDR3. The rearrangement links TRBV28 to TRBJ2-7, with 8 bases matching TRBD2. With 4 bases clipped from V and 2 bases from J, the junction kept 7 bases outside the gene matches. Germline CDR1 is MDHEN and CDR2 is SYDVKM. This CDR3 comprises 15 residues. CDR3 amino acids: CASSSLSGAAYEQYF. The CDR3 DNA reads as TGTGCCAGCAGTTCCCTTAGCGGGGCTGCCTACGAGCAGTACTTC.

To note about this clone: The same CDR3 also results from other DNA sequences found in this sample. The chain couples TRBV28 to TRBJ2-5, with 8 nucleotides matching TRBD1. Germline V CDR1 and CDR2: MDHEN, SYDVKM. The V gene end was trimmed by 4 bases and the J gene end by 1 base; junction bases not matched to a gene: 5. The CDR3 has 15 amino acids. CDR3 in amino acids: CASSSGQGSQETQYF. The CDR3 DNA reads as TGTGCCAGCAGTTCTGGACAGGGAAGCCAAGAGACCCAGTACTTC.

The chain uses TRBV2 and TRBJ2-2; 8 bases line up with TRBD2. With 6 bases clipped from V and 3 bases from J, the junction kept 3 bases outside the gene matches. This CDR3 comprises 14 residues. Per the germline V gene, CDR1 is SNHLY and CDR2 is FYNNEI. DNA for the CDR3: TGTGCCAGCAGGGCAGCGGGGGACACCGGGGAGCTGTTTTTT. This gives the protein CASRAAGDTGELFF.